Below, 23 T cell receptor beta chains from the same sample are listed, as sequenced in a study of T cell repertoires in cytomegalovirus infection. Each CDR3 protein gets one entry after TCRdb re-called the reads with MiXCR. The data hold hundreds of thousands of distinct CDR3 sequences, with 35% observed a single time. Sequences were obtained from PBMCs. The source of these receptors is a human donor in good health (CMV status not recorded). Some clones in this sample may be carry-over from other donors' samples.

This clonotype was recorded many times. This chain joins TRBV7-2 and TRBJ2-3; 7 bases match TRBD2. V lost 0 bases to trimming and J lost 1 base; unmatched junction nucleotides: 4. The CDR3 totals 16 residues. In germline, CDR1 is SGHTA, CDR2 FQGNSA. This chain's CDR3 is CASSLAPRGGTDTQYF. The CDR3 DNA follows: TGTGCCAGCAGCTTAGCCCCACGGGGGGGCACAGATACGCAGTATTTT.

This clonotype was recorded many times. The V call is TRBV7-2, the J call TRBJ1-5; D call uncertain. CDR3 length: 13 amino acids. From germline, CDR1 is SGHTA and CDR2 FQGNSA. V lost 3 bases to trimming and J lost 7 bases, with 10 bases between them. For the CDR3, the DNA is TGTGCCAGCAGCTTTTGGGGTGGGCAGCCCCAGCATTTT. It encodes CASSFWGGQPQHF.

The CDR3 sequence: CSAINRVSGANVLTF. The CDR3 DNA sequence: TGCAGTGCTATCAACAGGGTATCTGGGGCCAACGTCCTGACTTTC. The chain joins TRBV20-1 to TRBJ2-6; the D gene is possibly TRBD1 (6 bases). This CDR3 is built from 15 residues. Germline CDR1 reads DFQATT; CDR2 reads SNEGSKA (reference sequence). Trimming stripped 4 bases from V and 1 base from J, with 11 bases between.

V and J are TRBV5-3 and TRBJ2-1, with TRBD2 identical over 13 bases. TRBV5-3 has ORF status, its function being uncertain. This CDR3 has 16 amino acids. The ends lost 4 bases at V and 4 bases at J; junction bases unmatched: 5. The CDR3 sequence is CARSPGLAGSYNEQFF. The DNA of the CDR3 is TGTGCCAGAAGCCCGGGACTAGCGGGATCTTACAATGAGCAGTTCTTC.

This clonotype was seen a single time. The CDR3 does not end in the conserved phenylalanine or tryptophan, so this is likely a read error. The rearrangement uses TRBV7-2 and TRBJ2-3; TRBD2 might be the D (6 bases). Germline values: CDR1 SGHTA, CDR2 FQGNSA. The CDR3 has 17 residues. V dropped 2 bases and J dropped 5 bases, with 20 bases sitting between them. CDR3 sequence: CASSLLPGAPRGDTQYL. For the CDR3, the DNA is TGTGCCAGCAGCTTACTCCCGGGAGCCCCCCGGGGAGATACGCAGTATTTG.

This chain uses TRBV3-1 with TRBJ2-3; tentatively, D is TRBD1 (6 bases). Germline values: CDR1 LGHDT, CDR2 YNNKEL (reference sequence). V was cut by 4 bases and J by 5 bases, with 16 bases left in between. This CDR3 contains 15 residues. CDR3 DNA: TGTGCCAGCAGCCGCCTCGGACAGACGGAAGATACGCAGTATTTT. Translation: CASSRLGQTEDTQYF.

Only one count was recorded for this clonotype. The J gene is TRBJ2-3, the V gene TRBV6-6; D is uncertain. Germline V gene data show CDR1 as MNHNY and CDR2 as SVGAGI (reference sequence). The CDR3 is 13 residues long. Trimming stripped 8 bases from V and 1 base from J, with 10 bases between. Here the CDR3 DNA reads TGTGCCAGCGTGTCCCCTGGCACAGATACGCAGTATTTT. Translation gives CASVSPGTDTQYF.

This rearrangement joins TRBV6-1 to TRBJ1-6; the D is unclear. The V end was cut by 7 bases, the J end by 3 bases, with 13 bases between. The CDR3 length is 15 residues. Germline V gene sequence: CDR1 MNHNS, CDR2 SASEGT. For the CDR3, the DNA is TGTGCCAGCACTGCGTCTTGGGGCTATAATTCACCCCTCCACTTT. Protein sequence: CASTASWGYNSPLHF.

This rearrangement joins TRBV10-3 to TRBJ1-2; tentatively, D is TRBD1 (6 bases). The germline gives CDR1 ENHRY, CDR2 SYGVKD. The V end was cut by 4 bases, the J end by 5 bases, with 23 bases between. The CDR3 has 17 amino acids. The DNA for the CDR3 is TGTGCCATCAGTGCAAATCTGGAGGGGGATTTAAAGTATGGCTACACCTTC. It translates to CAISANLEGDLKYGYTF.

This clonotype has a single count. The chain uses TRBV5-6 and TRBJ2-2; possible D gene TRBD1, 5 bases. V gave up 0 bases and J gave up 6 bases, with 9 bases separating them. Germline CDR1 and CDR2: SGHDT and YYEEEE. This CDR3 is 14 amino acids long. The CDR3 reads CASSLVGPAGELFF. The CDR3 DNA reads as TGTGCCAGCAGCTTGGTGGGGCCTGCCGGGGAGCTGTTTTTT. Looking up the rest from reference TRBV5-6 and TRBJ2-2 gives the full variable domain: DAGVTQSPTHLIKTRGQQVTLRCSPKSGHDTVSWYQQALGQGPQFIFQYYEEEERQRGNFPDRFSGHQFPNYSSELNVNALLLGDSALYLCASSLVGPAGELFFGEGSRLTVL.

V is TRBV7-2 and J is TRBJ2-1; D unclear. The CDR3 consists of 17 residues. With 1 base removed from V and 5 bases from J, the gap between germline ends came to 18 bases. CDR1 and CDR2 (germline): SGHTA, FQGNSA. CDR3 DNA sequence: TGTGCCAGCAGCTTAGTCCTCAAATTGCACCTCGACAATGAGCAGTTCTTC. Residues: CASSLVLKLHLDNEQFF.

For the CDR3, the DNA is TGTGCCAGCAGTTTCGTCGACAGCGGATACGGGGAGCAGTACTTC. This encodes CASSFVDSGYGEQYF. The chain carries TRBV28 and TRBJ2-7; either TRBD1 or TRBD2 may supply D (5 bases each). V was shortened by 3 bases and J by 7 bases, with 19 bases between the two germline ends. The CDR3 has 15 amino acids. The germline V gene encodes CDR1 MDHEN and CDR2 SYDVKM.

This clonotype showed up just a few times. This chain uses TRBV2 with TRBJ2-2, with D possibly being TRBD1 (5 bases). Germline V lookup: CDR1 SNHLY, CDR2 FYNNEI. CDR3 length: 13 residues. Trimming left V 2 bases short and J 14 bases short, with 15 bases between. The CDR3 sequence: CASSESSPQGLFF. The CDR3 coding sequence is TGTGCCAGCAGTGAATCGTCCCCCCAGGGACTGTTTTTT.

The J gene is TRBJ2-5, the V gene TRBV4-1, with 7 bases that match TRBD1. The CDR3 runs 16 residues. J was trimmed by 4 bases and V by 1 base; bases with no gene match: 9. Germline assignment: CDR1 MGHRA and CDR2 YSYEKL. The CDR3 protein is CASSQVLDRARETQYF. The CDR3 DNA reads as TGCGCCAGCAGCCAAGTTTTAGACAGGGCTCGAGAGACCCAGTACTTC.

The chain recombines TRBV12-3 or TRBV12-4 with TRBJ2-1, with 11 bases matching TRBD2. V shed 8 bases and J 5 bases; nucleotides not matched to a gene: 5. This CDR3 has 14 residues. The CDR3: CASRSSGGHNEQFF. CDR3 DNA: TGTGCCAGCCGTTCTAGCGGGGGGCACAATGAGCAGTTCTTC.

This clonotype was seen more than once but under ten times. The gene calls are TRBV7-2 and TRBJ2-6; TRBD2 matches 15 bases. The CDR3 covers 16 residues. Trimming cost V 3 bases and J 12 bases; bases outside gene matches: 6. Per germline, CDR1 SGHTA and CDR2 FQGNSA. The CDR3 nucleotides read TGTGCCAGCAGCTTTTTTGGGACTAGCGGGGGGAGCGTCCTGACTTTC. Protein: CASSFFGTSGGSVLTF.

The table lists this clonotype with a few counts. The rearrangement uses TRBV7-6 and TRBJ2-3, with 13 bases fitting TRBD2. Unmatched junction bases numbered 8, after V lost 5 bases and J lost 0 bases. The CDR3 has 18 amino acids. Germline V gene sequence: CDR1 SGHVS, CDR2 FNYEAQ. The CDR3 sequence is CASSRTSGGPSSTDTQYF. DNA for the CDR3: TGTGCCAGCAGCCGGACTAGCGGGGGCCCGAGTAGCACAGATACGCAGTATTTT.

This rearrangement joins TRBV27 to TRBJ2-7; D is undetermined. Trimming stripped 6 bases from V and 3 bases from J, with 24 bases between. This CDR3 region has 17 residues. CDR1 and CDR2 (germline): MNHEY, SMNVEV (reference sequence). The CDR3 DNA reads TGTGCCAGCAGAGACTCACCCCCGACGGCGAGGATCTACGAGCAGTACTTC. Its translation: CASRDSPPTARIYEQYF.

The V and J genes are TRBV19 and TRBJ2-1, with TRBD2 identical over 10 bases. Trimming took 6 bases from V and 4 from J; bases not matched to a gene: 6. The CDR3 is 15 amino acids. The germline CDR1 and CDR2 sequences are LNHDA and SQIVND (reference sequence). CDR3 region: CASSLAGEGYNEQFF. CDR3 DNA sequence: TGTGCCAGTAGCCTAGCGGGAGAGGGGTACAATGAGCAGTTCTTC.

The genes are TRBV28 and TRBJ2-1; D perhaps matches TRBD1 (6 bases). CDR1 MDHEN and CDR2 SYDVKM come from the germline V gene. V was trimmed by 2 bases and J by 3 bases, leaving 11 bases between them. The CDR3 has 15 amino acids. For the CDR3, the DNA is TGTGCCAGCAGTTTAGGCCAGGGGTTCTACAATGAGCAGTTCTTC. Translation gives CASSLGQGFYNEQFF.

This chain connects TRBV28 to TRBJ1-2; weak D call: TRBD1 (6 bases). CDR3 length equals 13 residues. Germline V gene sequence: CDR1 MDHEN, CDR2 SYDVKM. The V end lost 6 bases, the J end lost 6 bases, and 14 bases lay between the germline ends. For the CDR3, the DNA is TGTGCCAGCAGGGATACAGGGACCCATGGCTACACCTTC. It specifies CASRDTGTHGYTF.

V usage is TRBV12-3 or TRBV12-4 and J usage is TRBJ1-1; D is unclear. Trimming cost V 6 bases and J 9 bases, with 14 bases left between them. The CDR3 length is 12 residues. CDR3 loop: CASSQDRLQAFF. The CDR3 DNA reads as TGTGCCAGCAGCCAGGACCGCCTCCAAGCTTTCTTT.

This clonotype was seen repeatedly, ten times or more. The J gene is TRBJ2-7, the V gene TRBV5-6, with TRBD1 matching over 9 bases. This CDR3 comprises 16 residues. In germline, CDR1 is SGHDT, CDR2 YYEEEE. After removal of 5 bases from V and 1 base from J, the junction contained 10 bases not matched to a gene. CDR3 region: CASSHGTGYPSYEQYF. The CDR3 nucleotides read TGTGCCAGCAGTCACGGGACAGGGTACCCGTCCTACGAGCAGTACTTC. The full variable domain, its missing parts supplied by reference TRBV5-6 and TRBJ2-7, is DAGVTQSPTHLIKTRGQQVTLRCSPKSGHDTVSWYQQALGQGPQFIFQYYEEEERQRGNFPDRFSGHQFPNYSSELNVNALLLGDSALYLCASSHGTGYPSYEQYFGPGTRLTVT.